These T cell receptor beta chains were read from a single sample in a study of cytomegalovirus exposure and HLA in healthy donors. TCRdb's table, derived via immunoSEQ multiplex PCR, lists solely in-frame clones and lacks some. This repertoire includes tens of thousands of clones. Sequenced material: PBMCs. These receptors all stem from a man between 45 and 60 years old in good health and CMV-seropositive. Both conserved end residues are part of each CDR3. A D gene is named only where the DNA matches it firmly.

d_call,j_call,v_call,cdr3_aa,cdr3_nt
TRBD2,TRBJ2-1,TRBV14,CASSQVSLAGGNEQFF,TGTGCCAGCAGCCAAGTTAGTCTAGCGGGAGGGAATGAGCAGTTCTTC
.,TRBJ1-2,TRBV5-6,CASSIGHGSYGYTF,TGTGCCAGCAGCATAGGACATGGCTCCTATGGCTACACCTTC
TRBD2,TRBJ2-4,TRBV7-9,CASSQLAIAKNIQYF,TGTGCCAGCAGTCAACTAGCGATAGCCAAAAACATTCAGTACTTC
.,TRBJ2-5,TRBV5-4,CASSSYQGTGETQYF,TGTGCCAGCAGCAGCTATCAGGGTACCGGGGAGACCCAGTACTTC
TRBD2,TRBJ2-1,TRBV29-1,CSVDGTSVHEQFF,TGCAGCGTTGATGGGACTAGCGTCCATGAGCAGTTCTTC
.,TRBJ2-7,TRBV6-5,CASSPTQRDWEQYF,TGTGCCAGCAGTCCGACCCAACGGGATTGGGAGCAGTACTTC
.,TRBJ1-1,TRBV5-1,CASSPGETEAFF,TGCGCCAGCAGCCCAGGGGAGACTGAAGCTTTCTTT
TRBD1,TRBJ2-3,TRBV7-6,CASSPGTGYTDTQYF,TGTGCCAGCAGCCCCGGGACAGGTTACACAGATACGCAGTATTTT
TRBD1,TRBJ2-5,TRBV11-3,CASSRGTDQETQYF,TGTGCCAGCAGTCGAGGGACAGACCAAGAGACCCAGTACTTC
.,TRBJ2-3,TRBV25-1,CASSENRGDTQYF,TGTGCCAGCAGTGAAAATCGGGGAGATACGCAGTATTTT
.,TRBJ2-1,TRBV11-3,CASSFLDSPYNEQFF,TGTGCCAGCAGCTTCCTCGACAGCCCCTACAATGAGCAGTTCTTC
TRBD1,TRBJ1-3,TRBV29-1,CSVGGDTTGDFSGNTIYF,TGCAGCGTTGGGGGAGATACCACAGGGGATTTTTCTGGAAACACCATATATTTT
.,TRBJ1-2,TRBV29-1,CSAEWSNYGYTF,TGCAGCGCAGAGTGGAGTAACTATGGCTACACCTTC
TRBD1,TRBJ2-1,TRBV6-6,CAGGTGGDEQFF,TGTGCCGGTGGGACAGGGGGCGATGAGCAGTTCTTC
TRBD1,TRBJ1-1,TRBV7-9,CASRPSGQGTKNTEAFF,TGTGCCAGCAGACCATCGGGACAGGGGACGAAGAACACTGAAGCTTTCTTT
.,TRBJ1-5,TRBV30,CAWSEAPWGNQPQHF,TGTGCCTGGAGTGAAGCGCCCTGGGGCAATCAGCCCCAGCATTTT
.,TRBJ2-3,TRBV4-3,CASSQGGINTQYF,TGCGCCAGCAGCCAAGGCGGTATCAATACGCAGTATTTT
.,TRBJ2-5,TRBV11-3,CASSLGGGETQYF,TGTGCCAGCAGCTTAGGCGGCGGAGAGACCCAGTACTTC
TRBD1,TRBJ1-2,TRBV19,CASYTGGSGYGYTF,TGTGCCAGCTATACAGGGGGCTCTGGCTATGGCTACACCTTC
.,TRBJ2-3,TRBV30,CAWSSYGGSTDTQYF,TGTGCCTGGAGTTCCTACGGCGGGAGCACAGATACGCAGTATTTT
TRBD1,TRBJ1-2,TRBV15,CATSSRTGPHGYTF,TGTGCCACCAGCTCTAGGACAGGGCCACATGGCTACACCTTC
TRBD2,TRBJ2-2,TRBV7-9,CASGLHSGSGTGELFF,TGTGCCAGCGGACTACATAGCGGGAGTGGGACCGGGGAGCTGTTTTTT
TRBD2,TRBJ2-3,TRBV7-9,CASSFTGTSGAWGTDTQYF,TGTGCCAGCAGCTTCACCGGGACTAGCGGAGCTTGGGGCACAGATACGCAGTATTTT
TRBD2,TRBJ2-5,TRBV5-4,CASSLGLAGEGETQYF,TGTGCCAGCAGCTTGGGACTAGCGGGAGAGGGAGAGACCCAGTACTTC
TRBD1,TRBJ1-4,TRBV4-1,CASSQRLTGVRATNEKLFF,TGCGCCAGCAGCCAACGACTGACAGGGGTCAGGGCAACTAATGAAAAACTGTTTTTT
TRBD1,TRBJ1-2,TRBV18,CASSPSYNSGGADGYTF,TGTGCCAGCTCACCAAGTTATAATTCAGGGGGCGCAGATGGCTACACCTTC
TRBD1,TRBJ1-2,TRBV6-1,CASLFRGSNYGYTF,TGTGCCAGCCTATTCAGGGGGTCCAACTATGGCTACACCTTC
TRBD2,TRBJ2-3,TRBV6-5,CASSRLAGVTDTQYF,TGTGCCAGCAGCCGACTAGCGGGAGTAACAGATACGCAGTATTTT
TRBD1,TRBJ1-1,TRBV7-2,CASSLDRAEAFF,TGTGCCAGCAGCCTTGACAGGGCTGAAGCTTTCTTT
.,TRBJ2-1,TRBV30,CAWSRGQYNEQFF,TGTGCCTGGAGTCGGGGACAATACAATGAGCAGTTCTTC
TRBD1,TRBJ2-7,TRBV19,CASSMGGQGGEGEQYF,TGTGCCAGTAGTATGGGGGGACAGGGCGGTGAGGGGGAGCAGTACTTC
TRBD2,TRBJ2-3,TRBV7-9,CASSPAGALTDTQYF,TGTGCCAGCAGCCCAGCGGGAGCCCTCACAGATACGCAGTATTTT
TRBD1,TRBJ1-5,TRBV18,CASSPFGWTGHSNQPQHF,TGTGCCAGCTCACCCTTTGGGTGGACAGGGCATAGCAATCAGCCCCAGCATTTT
.,TRBJ2-2,TRBV7-9,CASSLSEAGELFF,TGTGCCAGCAGCTTAAGTGAGGCTGGGGAGCTGTTTTTT
TRBD2,TRBJ2-7,TRBV4-3,CASSQGAGASYEQYF,TGCGCCAGCAGCCAAGGGGCGGGAGCATCCTACGAGCAGTACTTC
.,TRBJ2-5,TRBV13,CASSPGLLLETQYF,TGTGCCAGCAGCCCGGGACTGCTTCTGGAGACCCAGTACTTC
.,TRBJ1-5,TRBV15,CATSRAGSRPQHF,TGTGCCACCAGCAGGGCGGGATCGCGGCCCCAGCATTTT
.,TRBJ2-7,TRBV7-8,CASSARQTTYEQYF,TGTGCCAGCAGCGCCCGACAAACAACCTACGAGCAGTACTTC
.,TRBJ2-7,TRBV7-8,CASSAGRNYEQYF,TGTGCCAGCAGCGCCGGGAGAAACTACGAGCAGTACTTC
TRBD2,TRBJ2-7,TRBV11-2,CASSLLAGGPSSYEQYF,TGTGCCAGCAGCTTACTAGCGGGAGGGCCTAGCTCCTACGAGCAGTACTTC
TRBD2,TRBJ2-1,TRBV10-3,CAISTPSAAGAEQFF,TGTGCCATCTCGACCCCCTCTGCAGCGGGAGCTGAGCAGTTCTTC
TRBD1,TRBJ1-2,TRBV6-5,CASSYSGTAYGYTF,TGTGCCAGCAGTTACTCGGGGACAGCGTATGGCTACACCTTC
.,TRBJ1-2,TRBV4-3,CASSQDRSSNYGYTF,TGCGCCAGCAGCCAAGATAGAAGTTCTAACTATGGCTACACCTTC
.,TRBJ2-7,TRBV7-9,CASSPSLPYEQYF,TGTGCCAGCAGCCCCTCCCTACCCTACGAGCAGTACTTC
TRBD1,TRBJ2-5,TRBV10-3,CAISGPGQQETQYF,TGTGCCATCAGTGGACCGGGACAGCAAGAGACCCAGTACTTC
.,TRBJ1-5,TRBV7-8,CASSLDGASNQPQHF,TGTGCCAGCAGCTTGGATGGGGCTAGCAATCAGCCCCAGCATTTT
TRBD1,TRBJ2-7,TRBV5-1,CASSLVTGEHYEQYF,TGCGCCAGCAGCTTGGTGACAGGGGAGCACTACGAGCAGTACTTC
TRBD1,TRBJ2-7,TRBV5-4,CASSSKDRGDYEQYF,TGTGCCAGCAGCTCCAAGGACAGGGGGGACTACGAGCAGTACTTC
.,TRBJ1-4,TRBV4-3,CASSQGQIATNEKLFF,TGCGCCAGCAGCCAAGGGCAGATTGCAACTAATGAAAAACTGTTTTTT
TRBD1,TRBJ1-5,TRBV19,CASNTPGTDVQPQHF,TGTGCCAGTAATACACCCGGGACAGACGTCCAGCCCCAGCATTTT
.,TRBJ2-2,TRBV29-1,CSGHNSYTGELFF,TGCAGCGGCCATAATAGTTACACCGGGGAGCTGTTTTTT
.,TRBJ2-1,TRBV18,CASSPQGIGNEQFF,TGTGCCAGCTCACCACAGGGGATTGGAAATGAGCAGTTCTTC
.,TRBJ1-5,TRBV19,CASSMRGVGAGNNQPQHF,TGTGCCAGTAGTATGCGCGGGGTAGGGGCGGGAAACAATCAGCCCCAGCATTTT